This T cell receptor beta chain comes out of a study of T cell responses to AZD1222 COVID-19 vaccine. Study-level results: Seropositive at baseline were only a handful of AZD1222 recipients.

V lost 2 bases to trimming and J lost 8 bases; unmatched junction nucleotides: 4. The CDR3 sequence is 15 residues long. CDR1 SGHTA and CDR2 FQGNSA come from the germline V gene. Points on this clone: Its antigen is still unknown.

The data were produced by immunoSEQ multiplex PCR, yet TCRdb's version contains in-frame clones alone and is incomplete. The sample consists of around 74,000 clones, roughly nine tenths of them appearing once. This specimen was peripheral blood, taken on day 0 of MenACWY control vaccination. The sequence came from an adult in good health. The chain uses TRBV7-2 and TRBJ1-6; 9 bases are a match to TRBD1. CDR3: CASSLWGQGYSPLHF. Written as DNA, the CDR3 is TGTGCCAGCAGCTTATGGGGACAGGGATATTCACCCCTCCACTTT. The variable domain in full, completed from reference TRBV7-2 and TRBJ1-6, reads GAGVSQSPSNKVTEKGKDVELRCDPISGHTALYWYRQSLGQGLEFLIYFQGNSAPDKSGLPSDRFSAERTGGSVSTLTIQRTQQEDSAVYLCASSLWGQGYSPLHFGNGTRLTVT.